What follows is one T cell receptor beta chain and its context. The data belong to a study of OX40 agonist ivuxolimab in advanced cancers. Assay: immunoSEQ multiplex PCR; the TCRdb copy retains only in-frame clones and omits some. The data contain tens of thousands of clones, approximately 90% of them seen just once; the ten biggest clones take up over 9.5%. The CDR3 sequence is 16 residues long. The germline CDR1 and CDR2 sequences are KGHSH and LQKENI. V lost 2 bases and J lost 3; bases outside the gene matches: 4. This sequence originates from an adult with an advanced solid tumor such as melanoma, head and neck, liver or kidney cancer. This chain links TRBV18 with TRBJ2-7, with 13 bases that match TRBD2. The specimen comprised CD4+ or CD8+ T cells sorted from blood, sampled in a trial of the OX40 agonist ivuxolimab. DNA of the CDR3: TGTGCCAGCTCACCAAAACTAGCGGGGGGGCACTACGAGCAGTACTTC. It encodes CASSPKLAGGHYEQYF.